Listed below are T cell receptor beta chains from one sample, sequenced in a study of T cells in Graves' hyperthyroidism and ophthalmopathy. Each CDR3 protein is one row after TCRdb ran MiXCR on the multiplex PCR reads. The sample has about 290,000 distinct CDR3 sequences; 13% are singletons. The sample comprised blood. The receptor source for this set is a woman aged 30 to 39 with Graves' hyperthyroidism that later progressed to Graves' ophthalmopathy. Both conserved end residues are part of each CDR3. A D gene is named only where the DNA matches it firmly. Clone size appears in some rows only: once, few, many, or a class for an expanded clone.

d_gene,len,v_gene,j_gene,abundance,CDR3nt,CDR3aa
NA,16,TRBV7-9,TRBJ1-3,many,TGTGCCAGCAGCTTAGGGGAGAGCAGCTCTGGAAACACCATATATTTT,CASSLGESSSGNTIYF
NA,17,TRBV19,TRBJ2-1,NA,TGTGCCAGTAGTATCTCACCAGGACTGGATTCCTACAATGAGCAGTTCTTC,CASSISPGLDSYNEQFF
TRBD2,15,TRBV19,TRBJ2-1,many,TGTGCCAGTAAAGTCGCAAGCGGGAGAAATTATGAGCAGTTCTTC,CASKVASGRNYEQFF
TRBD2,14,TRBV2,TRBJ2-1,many,TGTGCCAGCAGGACGGGACTAGCGGGAGTTGAGCAGTTCTTC,CASRTGLAGVEQFF
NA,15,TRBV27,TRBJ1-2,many,TGTGCCAGCAGTTTATCATCTCGGGGCCTCTATGGCTACACCTTC,CASSLSSRGLYGYTF
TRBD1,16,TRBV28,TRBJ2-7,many,TGTGCCAGCAGGTCCCCCGGGCCGGGACAGGGTCACGAGCAGTACTTC,CASRSPGPGQGHEQYF
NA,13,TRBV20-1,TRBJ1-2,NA,TGCAGTGCTAGAGCACTGGGGTTCTATGGCTACGCCTTC,CSARALGFYGYAF
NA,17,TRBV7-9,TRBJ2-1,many,TGTGCCAGCAGCTTAGCGAGAGGACTTAGCTCCTACAATGAGCAGTTCTTC,CASSLARGLSSYNEQFF
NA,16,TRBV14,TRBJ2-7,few,TGTGCCAGCAGCCAAGTAACGGGTAGGACCCTCCGCCAGCAGTACTTC,CASSQVTGRTLRQQYF
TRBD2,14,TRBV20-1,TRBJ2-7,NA,TGCAGTGCCAGGACGACGGGGGGGAGGAACGAGCAGTACTTC,CSARTTGGRNEQYF
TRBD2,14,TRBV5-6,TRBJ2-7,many,TGTGCCAGCAGCCCAGGACTAGCGGGGTGGGAGCAGTACTTC,CASSPGLAGWEQYF
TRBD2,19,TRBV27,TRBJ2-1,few,TGTGCCAGCAGTTTCGGGGATGTGTTGGGCGGGGGCTCCTACAATGAGCAGTTCTTC,CASSFGDVLGGGSYNEQFF
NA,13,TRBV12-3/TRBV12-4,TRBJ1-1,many,TGTGCCAGCAGTTCCCCTAGAAACACTGAAGCTTTCTTT,CASSSPRNTEAFF
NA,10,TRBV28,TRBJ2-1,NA,TGTGCCAGCTGGAAGGATGAGCAGTTCTTC,CASWKDEQFF
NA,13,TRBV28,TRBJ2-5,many,TGTGCCAGCAGTTTGGGCGGGTGGGAGACCCAGTACTTC,CASSLGGWETQYF
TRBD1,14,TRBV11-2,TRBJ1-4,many,TGTGCCAGCAGCTCTCGGGACAGCTATTGGAAACTGTTTTTT,CASSSRDSYWKLFF
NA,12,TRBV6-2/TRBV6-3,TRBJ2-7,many,TGTGCCAGCAGTTACTTGGCCTACGAGCAGTACTTC,CASSYLAYEQYF
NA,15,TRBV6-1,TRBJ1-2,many,TGTGCCAGCAGTGGACTAATGGGCGGGTCTTATGGCTACACCTTC,CASSGLMGGSYGYTF
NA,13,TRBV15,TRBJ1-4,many,TGTGCCACCAGCAGAGTTGGGAATGAAAAACTGTTTTTT,CATSRVGNEKLFF